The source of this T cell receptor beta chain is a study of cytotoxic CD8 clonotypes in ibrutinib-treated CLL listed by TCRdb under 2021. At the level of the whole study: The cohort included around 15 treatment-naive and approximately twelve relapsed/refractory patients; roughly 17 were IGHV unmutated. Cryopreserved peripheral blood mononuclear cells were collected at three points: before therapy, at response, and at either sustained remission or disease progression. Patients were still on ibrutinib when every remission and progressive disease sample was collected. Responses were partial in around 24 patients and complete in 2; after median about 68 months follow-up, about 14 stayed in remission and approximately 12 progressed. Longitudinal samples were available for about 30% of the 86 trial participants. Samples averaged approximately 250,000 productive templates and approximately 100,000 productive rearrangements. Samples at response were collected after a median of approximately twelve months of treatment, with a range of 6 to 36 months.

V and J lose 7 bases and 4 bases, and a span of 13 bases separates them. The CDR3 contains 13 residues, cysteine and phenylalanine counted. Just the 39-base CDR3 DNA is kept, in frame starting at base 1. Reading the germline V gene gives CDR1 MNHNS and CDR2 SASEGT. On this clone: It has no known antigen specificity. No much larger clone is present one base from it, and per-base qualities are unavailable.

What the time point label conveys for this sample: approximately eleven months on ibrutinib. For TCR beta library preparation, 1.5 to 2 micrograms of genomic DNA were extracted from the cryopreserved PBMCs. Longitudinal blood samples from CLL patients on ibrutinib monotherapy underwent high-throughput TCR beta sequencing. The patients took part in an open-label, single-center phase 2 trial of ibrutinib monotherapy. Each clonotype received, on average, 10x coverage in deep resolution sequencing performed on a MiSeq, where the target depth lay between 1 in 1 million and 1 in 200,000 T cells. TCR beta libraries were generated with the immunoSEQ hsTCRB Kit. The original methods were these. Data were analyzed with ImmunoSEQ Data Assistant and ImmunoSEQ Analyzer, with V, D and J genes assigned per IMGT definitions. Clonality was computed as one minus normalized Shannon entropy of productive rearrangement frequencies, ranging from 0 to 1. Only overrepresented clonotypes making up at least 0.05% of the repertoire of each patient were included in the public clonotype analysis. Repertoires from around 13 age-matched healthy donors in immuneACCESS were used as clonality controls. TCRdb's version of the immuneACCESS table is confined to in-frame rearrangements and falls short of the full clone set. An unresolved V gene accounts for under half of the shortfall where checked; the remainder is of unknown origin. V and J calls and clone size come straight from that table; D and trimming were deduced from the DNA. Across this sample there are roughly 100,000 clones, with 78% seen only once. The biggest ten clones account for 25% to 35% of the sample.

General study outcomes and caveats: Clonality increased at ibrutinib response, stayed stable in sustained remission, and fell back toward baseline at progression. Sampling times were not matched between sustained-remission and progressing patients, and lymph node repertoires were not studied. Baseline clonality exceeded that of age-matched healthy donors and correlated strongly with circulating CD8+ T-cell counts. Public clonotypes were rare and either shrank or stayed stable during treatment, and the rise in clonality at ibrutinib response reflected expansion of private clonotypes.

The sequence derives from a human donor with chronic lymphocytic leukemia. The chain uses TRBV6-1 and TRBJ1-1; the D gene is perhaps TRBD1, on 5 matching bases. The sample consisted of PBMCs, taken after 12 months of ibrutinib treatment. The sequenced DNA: TGTGCCAGCAACGATCGGAGGGGCACTGAAGCTTTCTTT. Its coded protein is CASNDRRGTEAFF.